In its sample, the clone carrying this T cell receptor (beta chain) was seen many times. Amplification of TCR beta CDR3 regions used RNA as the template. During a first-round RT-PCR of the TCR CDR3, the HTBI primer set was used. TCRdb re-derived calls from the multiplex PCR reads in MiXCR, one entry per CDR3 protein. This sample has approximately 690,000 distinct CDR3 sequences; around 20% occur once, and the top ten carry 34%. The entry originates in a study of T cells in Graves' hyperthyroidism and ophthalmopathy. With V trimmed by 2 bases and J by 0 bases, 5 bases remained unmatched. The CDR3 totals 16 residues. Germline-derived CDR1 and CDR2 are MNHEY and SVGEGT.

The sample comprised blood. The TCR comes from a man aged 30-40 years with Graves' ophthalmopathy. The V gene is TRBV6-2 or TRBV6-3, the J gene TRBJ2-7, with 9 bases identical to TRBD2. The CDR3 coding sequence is TGTGCCAGCAGTTACCCGACTAGCGGCTACTCCTACGAGCAGTACTTC. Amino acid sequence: CASSYPTSGYSYEQYF.